The text below deals with one T cell receptor (beta chain). The CDR3 is 12 residues long. Trimming removed 8 bases from V and 12 bases from J; junction bases left unmatched: 2. Germline CDR1 MNHEY, CDR2 SVGEGT. Time point: patch test 3, about 24 weeks after DPC sensitization. Treatment given: therapeutic diphenylcyclopropenone sensitization with weekly scalp DPC. This sample was taken from a study of human T cells and chemical hapten exposure. TCRdb used MiXCR to reprocess the RACE reads, holding one entry per CDR3 protein. The sample holds over 150,000 distinct CDR3 sequences; about 30% are singletons and the top ten take around 1.9%.

This sample comprised whole blood, obtained in connection with sensitization to the hapten diphenylcyclopropenone (DPC). The sequence came from a woman in her late teens or twenties with alopecia areata. Some clones in this sample may be carry-over from other donors' samples. This chain joins TRBV6-2 or TRBV6-3 and TRBJ2-1; 15 bases fit TRBD2. The CDR3 DNA reads as TGTGCCAGCCGGACTAGCGGGAGGGCGCAGTTCTTC. This sequence encodes CASRTSGRAQFF.